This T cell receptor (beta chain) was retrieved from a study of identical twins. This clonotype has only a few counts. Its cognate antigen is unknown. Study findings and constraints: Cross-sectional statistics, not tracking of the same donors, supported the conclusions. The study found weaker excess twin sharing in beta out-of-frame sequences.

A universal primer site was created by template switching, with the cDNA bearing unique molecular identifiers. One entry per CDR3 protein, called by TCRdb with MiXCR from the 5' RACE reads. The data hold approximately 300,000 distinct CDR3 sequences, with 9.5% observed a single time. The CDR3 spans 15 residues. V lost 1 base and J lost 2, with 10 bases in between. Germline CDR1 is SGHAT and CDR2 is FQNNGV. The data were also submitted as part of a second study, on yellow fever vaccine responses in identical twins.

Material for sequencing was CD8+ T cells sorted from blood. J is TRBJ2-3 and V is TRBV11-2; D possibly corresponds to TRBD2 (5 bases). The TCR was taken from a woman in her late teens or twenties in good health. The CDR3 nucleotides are TGTGCCAGCAGCTTAGGGCTAGCAGCCACAGATACGCAGTATTTT. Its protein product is CASSLGLAATDTQYF.